The text below deals with one TCR beta chain. Its matching antigen is unknown. Between the trimmed V and J ends, which lost 5 bases and 2 bases, there was a span of 10 bases. CDR1 is SGHVS, CDR2 FQNEAQ, per germline. CDR3 length: 14 amino acids. This sample stems from a study of beta chain features in type 1 diabetes. Expressed TCRB transcripts were sequenced because the entire RNA isolate underwent reverse transcription. Sequencing used immunoSEQ multiplex PCR; TCRdb keeps in-frame clones, though not all of them. The repertoire holds some 290,000 clones, over 11% seen once, with 0.015% to 0.02% in the top ten. Findings of the study overall: Shorter TCRB CDR3s, moderately but significantly so, marked every one of the four CD4+ subsets in Type 1 diabetes patients. Since sequencing was performed on cDNA, cells with high TCR expression could be over-represented.

This TCR was recovered from a young man with type 1 diabetes. V usage is TRBV7-8 and J usage is TRBJ2-1; a possible D gene is TRBD2 (6 bases). Sequences were obtained from naive CD4+ T cells from blood. The CDR3 region has the DNA TGTGCCAGCAGCACAAGACTAGCCTACAATGAGCAGTTCTTC. This gives the protein CASSTRLAYNEQFF.